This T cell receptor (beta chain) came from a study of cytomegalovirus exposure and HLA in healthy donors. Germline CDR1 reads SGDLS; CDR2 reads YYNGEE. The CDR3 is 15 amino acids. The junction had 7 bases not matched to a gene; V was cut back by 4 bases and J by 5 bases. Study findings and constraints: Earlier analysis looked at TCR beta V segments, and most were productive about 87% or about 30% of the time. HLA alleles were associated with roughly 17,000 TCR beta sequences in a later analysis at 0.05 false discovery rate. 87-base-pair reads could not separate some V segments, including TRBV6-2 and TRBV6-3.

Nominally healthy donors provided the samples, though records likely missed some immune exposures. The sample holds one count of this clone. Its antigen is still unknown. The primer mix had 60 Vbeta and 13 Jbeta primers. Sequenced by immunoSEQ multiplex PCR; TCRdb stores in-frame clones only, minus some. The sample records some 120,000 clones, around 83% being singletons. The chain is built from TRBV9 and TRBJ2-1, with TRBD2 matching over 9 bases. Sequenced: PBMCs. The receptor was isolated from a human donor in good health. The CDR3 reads CASSPRVAGDNEQFF. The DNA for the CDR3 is TGTGCCAGCAGCCCCCGGGTAGCGGGGGACAATGAGCAGTTCTTC.